This TCR beta chain was identified in a study of neurological immune-mediated disorders. General study points: Among expanded clones, no CDR3 amino acid sequences were shared across subjects, a pattern suggesting private repertoires in all groups. Repertoires from 18 of 34 multiple sclerosis patients grouped phylogenetically into a related-CDR3 cluster, suggesting a possible signature. TCR clonal expansion peaked in HTLV-1-associated myelopathy patients and was lowest in multiple sclerosis patients.

Each CDR3 protein gets one entry after TCRdb re-called the 5' RACE reads with MiXCR. Among about 65,000 distinct CDR3 sequences, approximately 4.1% were seen once, and the ten largest hold around 2.7%. This clonotype was recorded many times. The antigen is unknown. The study built unsorted libraries from 2 million PBMCs kept at -80 C. The sample comprised PBMCs. The receptor comes from a man aged 45-60 years with multiple sclerosis.

CDR3 protein: CASSHHDRKVIQYF. As DNA, the CDR3 is TGTGCCAGCAGCCACCATGACAGAAAGGTCATTCAGTACTTC. The rearrangement joins TRBV3-1 to TRBJ2-4; D perhaps matches TRBD1 (5 bases). This CDR3 contains 14 residues. Trimming removed 3 bases at V and 9 bases at J, with 15 bases between. Germline CDR1 is LGHDT and CDR2 is YNNKEL (reference sequence). The full variable domain, its missing parts supplied by reference TRBV3-1 and TRBJ2-4, is DTAVSQTPKYLVTQMGNDKSIKCEQNLGHDTMYWYKQDSKKFLKIMFSYNNKELIINETVPNRFSPKSPDKAHLNLHINSLELGDSAVYFCASSHHDRKVIQYFGAGTRLSVL.